This TCR beta chain was identified during a study of blood T cell repertoires in COVID-19. How the authors handled the data: Reference gene primer amplification gave estimated nucleated cell counts. The method was immunoSEQ multiplex PCR; TCRdb's version includes in-frame clones alone and lacks a portion of them. The D gene and trimming were derived from the DNA, and the V and J assignments and clone size from that table. This table holds some 47,000 clones, 86% found once. The CDR3 is 13 amino acids. With 5 bases removed from V and 10 bases from J, the gap between germline ends came to 12 bases. Germline loops: CDR1 SGHTA, CDR2 FQGNSA.

Sequences were obtained from peripheral blood. V and J are TRBV7-2 and TRBJ1-6; a possible D gene is TRBD1 (5 bases). This TCR came from a woman in her fifties or sixties with acute or convalescent COVID-19. The CDR3 nucleotides are TGTGCCAGCAGCCCTCTCCGGGGGTCACCCCTCCACTTT. It yields the protein CASSPLRGSPLHF.